The 2 T cell receptor beta chains below come from one sample, sequenced in a study of blood T cell repertoires in COVID-19 (dated by TCRdb to 2020 to 2021). The library came from the immunoSEQ multiplex PCR assay. TCRdb took over this immuneACCESS table, retaining in-frame rearrangements with V and J assigned. Such tables are incomplete; in checked studies, under half of the missing clones stem from an unresolved V gene, and the remainder is unexplained. The sample profile shows about 250,000 clones; about 85% of them were found once. Clones ranked in the top ten supply around 3% of the sample. Sequencing was performed on PBMCs or T cells enriched from blood (not recorded which). These TCRs come from a woman aged 50 to 60 who had recovered from COVID-19.

The chain uses TRBV5-6 and TRBJ2-2; D is perhaps TRBD1 (5 bases). Germline values: CDR1 SGHDT, CDR2 YYEEEE. Trimming pared 0 bases from V and 5 bases from J, leaving 11 bases between. The CDR3 loop spans 15 amino acids. The CDR3 here is CASSLGPGKTGELFF. DNA for the CDR3: TGTGCCAGCAGCTTGGGGCCAGGGAAAACCGGGGAGCTGTTTTTT.

Concerning this clone: Additional DNA sequences in this sample encode the identical CDR3. V gene TRBV7-9 combines with J gene TRBJ1-5; 8 nucleotides align to TRBD1. Germline CDR1 and CDR2: SEHNR and FQNEAQ (reference sequence). The V segment lost 6 bases and the J segment 2 bases; nucleotides outside the gene matches: 3. The CDR3 loop spans 14 amino acids. CDR3 sequence reads: CASSPGGGNQPQHF. As DNA, the CDR3 is TGTGCCAGCAGTCCAGGGGGCGGCAATCAGCCCCAGCATTTT.